Listed below are T cell receptor beta chains from one sample, sequenced in a study of chemoradiotherapy in HPV16-positive cancers. The table came from immunoSEQ multiplex PCR; TCRdb's copy has only in-frame clones and leaves some out. This table holds about 68,000 clones, about 90% found once. The starting material was blood, obtained from a patient who underwent chemoradiotherapy. Source of these receptors: a human donor with HPV-associated anogenital cancer. Both conserved end residues are part of each CDR3. A D gene is named only where the DNA matches it firmly.

.,15,TRBV5-4,CASSLGGASYNEQFF
TRBD1,13,TRBV27,CASSLGTAYGYTF
.,12,TRBV10-2,CASNSDSYEQYF
.,14,TRBV6-4,CASSAFGGDTEAFF
TRBD1,19,TRBV5-1,CASSGGPPGQGYWKYEQYF
.,12,TRBV29-1,CSVSRPGAIEFF
TRBD1,16,TRBV6-6,CASRRTGAQTNEKLFF
TRBD1,14,TRBV5-8,CASSFRQGAFGYTF
.,14,TRBV9,CASSPRVTNTEAFF
TRBD1,16,TRBV5-1,CASSEGQGATNEKLFF
.,15,TRBV5-4,CASRSTTTGIGGYTF
.,15,TRBV18,CASSPRFLRDAEAFF
.,18,TRBV27,CASSPQDTPLLNTGELFF
TRBD1,17,TRBV7-8,CASSSTPGQGSNQPQHF
.,14,TRBV6-4,CASSPRVGNTEAFF
.,13,TRBV19,CASSVGGLQPQHF
.,16,TRBV6-6,CASSYEAGANLYGYTF
.,16,TRBV19,CASSMSLRTYNQPQHF
TRBD2,15,TRBV5-6,CASSSGLAGNYEQYF
.,15,TRBV6-5,CASSPSITPSNTQYF
.,16,TRBV5-1,CASSLVQGSAGNTIYF
TRBD1,15,TRBV6-5,CASKFGTGKNYGYTF
.,19,TRBV7-2,CASSLGLSGLTIYNSPLHF
.,15,TRBV19,CASSMGTRALNIQYF
.,13,TRBV28,CASHTGYSYEQYF
.,15,TRBV2,CASIGFLGPHYGYTF
.,14,TRBV19,CASSIGVSGVIQYF
TRBD2,18,TRBV5-1,CASSRGTSGMAVQETQYF
.,13,TRBV9,CASSVVEGYGYTF
TRBD2,17,TRBV5-1,CASALGVSVGRSETQYF
TRBD1,14,TRBV27,CASSPGQGETPLHF
.,14,TRBV29-1,CSVEVSGREGGYTF
.,12,TRBV6-5,CASSYGNRQAFF
TRBD2,18,TRBV18,CASSLWTSGTASSGEQFF
.,14,TRBV2,CASSGTGTGRPQHF
.,13,TRBV27,CASKITGRTEAFF
.,17,TRBV10-3,CAISEGGDRTGNYGYTF
TRBD1,18,TRBV5-5,CASSNDRAWQGATYEQYF
.,16,TRBV19,CASSMRQGFWENEQFF
TRBD2,15,TRBV7-2,CASSSYSGGMDTQYF
TRBD2,16,TRBV19,CASSGLAGYNTGELFF
.,18,TRBV7-9,CASSLLRGEQRKNTEAFF
TRBD1,15,TRBV10-3,CAISGSGTANYGYTF
TRBD2,19,TRBV27,CASSLSAAGLAGVTDTQYF
.,13,TRBV7-9,CASSLVGDYGYTF
TRBD1,13,TRBV18,CASGQGLPGELFF
.,15,TRBV7-9,CASSQGPGRDTEAFF
.,16,TRBV2,CASSEASGRRTDTQYF
TRBD1,16,TRBV27,CASSRRLDRAGEKLFF
TRBD1,14,TRBV19,CASSPDRGYQPQHF
.,13,TRBV9,CASSEHPNTEAFF
.,16,TRBV11-2,CASSSSAVQLNTEAFF
.,14,TRBV18,CASSPESYNSPLHF
TRBD1,16,TRBV15,CATSPVGTGGFQPQHF
TRBD1,16,TRBV10-3,CATSGDRGMGDYGYTF
.,20,TRBV7-6,CASSPRERVATLTPPQVQYF
.,14,TRBV13,CASSFRAGNSPLHF
.,14,TRBV27,CASSLVTGNSPLHF
.,9,TRBV20-1,CSESDTQYF